The 5 T cell receptor beta chains given below trace back to one sample, sequenced in a study of shared clonotypes between healthy human individuals. Clones were read by immunoSEQ multiplex PCR, and TCRdb kept only the in-frame ones, dropping some. The sample carries about 2.4 million clones, roughly nine tenths recorded once. The sequenced sample consisted of naive CD4+ T cells sorted from blood. Sample subset: CD45RA+ positively selected. These receptors came from a man aged 18 to 35 in good health.

This clone was found once. This chain links TRBV18 with TRBJ2-1, with D unresolved. CDR1 KGHSH and CDR2 LQKENI come from the germline V gene. CDR3 size: 15 residues. V was pared by 0 bases and J by 8 bases, with 14 bases between. The CDR3 reads CASSPPSSPFDEQFF. As DNA, the CDR3 is TGTGCCAGCTCACCACCCTCTTCCCCCTTCGATGAGCAGTTCTTC.

The genes are TRBV10-2 and TRBJ2-7; 10 bases agree with TRBD2. Germline loops: CDR1 WSHSY, CDR2 SAAADI. V lost 3 bases and J lost 2; bases outside the gene matches: 7. This CDR3 has 16 residues. The chain's CDR3 is CASSDPRSGRAYEQYF. In DNA, the CDR3 is TGCGCCAGCAGTGACCCACGCAGCGGGAGGGCCTACGAGCAGTACTTC.

This clone came up a few times. This chain links TRBV27 with TRBJ1-5, with unresolved D. Trimming took off 5 bases at V and 0 bases at J, with 17 bases between the two ends. Germline CDR1 and CDR2: MNHEY and SMNVEV (reference sequence). This CDR3 spans 17 amino acids. The CDR3 nucleotides read TGTGCCAGCAGTGCTTCTAAAGGTGGGGTTAGCAATCAGCCCCAGCATTTT. Translated, it gives CASSASKGGVSNQPQHF.

This clone was seen just once. The chain links TRBV18 to TRBJ1-2; no firm D call. The CDR3 extends over 13 amino acids. The V and J ends lost 0 bases and 4 bases respectively, with 6 bases between them. The germline gives CDR1 KGHSH, CDR2 LQKENI. In DNA form, the CDR3 reads TGTGCCAGCTCACCACCGGTCTTCTATGGCTACACCTTC. The encoded protein is CASSPPVFYGYTF.

The V and J genes are TRBV11-2 and TRBJ1-3, with D maybe TRBD1 (5 bases). V lost 2 bases and J 8 bases, leaving 16 bases between the germline ends. The CDR3 is 15 amino acids. CDR1 and CDR2 from the germline V gene are SGHAT and FQNNGV. The CDR3 nucleotides read TGTGCCAGCAGCTTAATGGTGCGGCAGGGAGACACCATATATTTT. Its protein product is CASSLMVRQGDTIYF.